This T cell receptor beta chain was sequenced during a study of blood T cell repertoires in COVID-19. Study information: PBMCs, B-cell-depleted T cells, or T cells were the source of the cDNA or gDNA that made up the material.

Original analysis: Estimation of nucleated cell counts relied on the amplification of reference gene primers. Here immunoSEQ multiplex PCR was the method, and the copy in TCRdb shows in-frame clones only, minus some. That table is the source of V, J and clone size, and D and trimming were worked out from the DNA. The sample has approximately 110,000 clones, around nine tenths seen once; the top ten hold around 2.1%. There are 15 residues in the CDR3. V was pared by 6 bases and J by 2 bases, with 8 bases of the junction left unmatched. The germline CDR1 and CDR2 sequences are SNHLY and FYNNEI. The TCR was taken from a man aged 45-65 years with COVID-19, enrolled during active disease. Material: peripheral blood. The chain employs TRBV2 and TRBJ2-5; 8 bases match TRBD2. This chain's CDR3 is CASSQAGVGQETQYF. The CDR3 nucleotides read TGTGCCAGCAGCCAAGCGGGAGTGGGGCAAGAGACCCAGTACTTC.